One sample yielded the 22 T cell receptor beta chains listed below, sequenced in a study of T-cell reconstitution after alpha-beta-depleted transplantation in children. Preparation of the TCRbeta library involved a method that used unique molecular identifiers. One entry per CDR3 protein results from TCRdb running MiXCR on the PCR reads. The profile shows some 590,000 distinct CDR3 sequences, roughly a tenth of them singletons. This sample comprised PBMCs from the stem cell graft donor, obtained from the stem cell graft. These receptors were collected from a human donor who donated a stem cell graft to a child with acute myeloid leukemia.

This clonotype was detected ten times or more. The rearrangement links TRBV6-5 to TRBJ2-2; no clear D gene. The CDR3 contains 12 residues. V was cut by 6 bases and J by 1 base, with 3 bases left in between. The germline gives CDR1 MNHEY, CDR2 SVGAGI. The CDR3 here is CASRGNTGELFF. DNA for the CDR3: TGTGCCAGCAGGGGGAACACCGGGGAGCTGTTTTTT.

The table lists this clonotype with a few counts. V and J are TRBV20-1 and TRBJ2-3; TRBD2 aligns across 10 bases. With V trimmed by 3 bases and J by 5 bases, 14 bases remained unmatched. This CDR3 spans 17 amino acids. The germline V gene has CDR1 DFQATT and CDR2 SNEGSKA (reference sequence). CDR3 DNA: TGCAGTGCTAGCTGGGCTAGCGGGAGTGAGTATCGAGATACGCAGTATTTT. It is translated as CSASWASGSEYRDTQYF.

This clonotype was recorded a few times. CDR3 DNA sequence: TGTGCCAGCAGGAGGGGGGCTAGCGGGACCTACGAGCAGTACTTC. It is translated as CASRRGASGTYEQYF. The rearrangement links TRBV6-2 or TRBV6-3 to TRBJ2-7, with TRBD2 matching 9 bases. V shed 6 bases and J 2 bases; nucleotides not matched to a gene: 8. Germline V gives CDR1 MNHEY, CDR2 SVGEGT. The CDR3 extends over 15 amino acids.

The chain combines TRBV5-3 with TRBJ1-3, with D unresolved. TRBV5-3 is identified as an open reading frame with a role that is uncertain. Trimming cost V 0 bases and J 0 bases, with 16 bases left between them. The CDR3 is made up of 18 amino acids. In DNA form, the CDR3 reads TGTGCCAGAAGCTTGGACCCGAGGGTTGCGCTCTCTGGAAACACCATATATTTT. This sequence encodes CARSLDPRVALSGNTIYF.

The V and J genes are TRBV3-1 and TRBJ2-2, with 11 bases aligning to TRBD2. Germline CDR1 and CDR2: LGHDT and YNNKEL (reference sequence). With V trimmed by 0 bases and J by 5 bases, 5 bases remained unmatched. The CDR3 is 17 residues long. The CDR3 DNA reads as TGTGCCAGCAGCCAAGAACGACTAGCGGGGAATACCGGGGAGCTGTTTTTT. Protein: CASSQERLAGNTGELFF.

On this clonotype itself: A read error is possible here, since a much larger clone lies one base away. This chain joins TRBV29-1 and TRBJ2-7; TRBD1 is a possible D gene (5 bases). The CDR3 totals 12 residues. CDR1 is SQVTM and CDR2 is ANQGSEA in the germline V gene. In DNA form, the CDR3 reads TGCAGCGTACGAGACAGCGCCTACGAGCAGCACTTC. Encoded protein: CSVRDSAYEQHF.

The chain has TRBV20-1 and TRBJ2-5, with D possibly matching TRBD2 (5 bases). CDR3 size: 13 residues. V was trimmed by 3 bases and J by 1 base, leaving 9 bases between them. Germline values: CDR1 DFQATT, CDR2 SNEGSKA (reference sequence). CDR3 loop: CSASWRAQETQYF. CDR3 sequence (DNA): TGCAGTGCTAGCTGGCGGGCCCAAGAGACCCAGTACTTC.

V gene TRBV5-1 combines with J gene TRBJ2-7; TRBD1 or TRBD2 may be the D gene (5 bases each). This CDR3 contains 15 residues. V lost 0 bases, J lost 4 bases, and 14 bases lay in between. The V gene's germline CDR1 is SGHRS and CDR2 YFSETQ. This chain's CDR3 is CASSLALGELYEQYF. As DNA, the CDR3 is TGCGCCAGCAGCTTGGCCTTGGGGGAACTTTACGAGCAGTACTTC.

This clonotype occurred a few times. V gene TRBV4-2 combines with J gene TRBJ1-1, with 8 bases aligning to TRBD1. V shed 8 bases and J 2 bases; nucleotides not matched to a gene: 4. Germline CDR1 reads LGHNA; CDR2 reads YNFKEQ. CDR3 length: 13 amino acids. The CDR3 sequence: CASGAGGNTEAFF. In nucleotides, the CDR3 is TGTGCCAGCGGGGCAGGGGGCAACACTGAAGCTTTCTTT.

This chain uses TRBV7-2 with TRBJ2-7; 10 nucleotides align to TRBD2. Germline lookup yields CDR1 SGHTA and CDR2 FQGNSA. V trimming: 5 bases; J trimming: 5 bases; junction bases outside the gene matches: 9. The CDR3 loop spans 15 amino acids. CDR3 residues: CASSPRTSGPHEQYF. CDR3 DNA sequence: TGTGCCAGCAGCCCCCGGACTAGCGGACCCCACGAGCAGTACTTC.

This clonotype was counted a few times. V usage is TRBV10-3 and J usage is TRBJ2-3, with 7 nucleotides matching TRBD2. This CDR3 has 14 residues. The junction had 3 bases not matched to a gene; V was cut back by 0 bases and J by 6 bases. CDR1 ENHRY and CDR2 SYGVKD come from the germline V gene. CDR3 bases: TGTGCCATCAGTGAGTCGACTAGCTTGGATACGCAGTATTTT. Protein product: CAISESTSLDTQYF.

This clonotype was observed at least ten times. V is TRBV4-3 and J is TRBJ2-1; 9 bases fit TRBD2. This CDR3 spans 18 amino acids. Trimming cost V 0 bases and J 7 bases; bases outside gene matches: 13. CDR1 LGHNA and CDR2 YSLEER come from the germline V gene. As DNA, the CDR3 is TGCGCCAGCAGCCAAGATGGGTTAGCGGGAGAAGGGGGTAATGAGCAGTTCTTC. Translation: CASSQDGLAGEGGNEQFF.

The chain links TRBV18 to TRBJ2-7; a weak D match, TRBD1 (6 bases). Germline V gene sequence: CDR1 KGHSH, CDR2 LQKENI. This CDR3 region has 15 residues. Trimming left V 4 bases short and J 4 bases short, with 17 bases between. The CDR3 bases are TGTGCCAGCTCACGACTCCAGGGGTCCCTTTACGAGCAGTACTTC. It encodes CASSRLQGSLYEQYF.

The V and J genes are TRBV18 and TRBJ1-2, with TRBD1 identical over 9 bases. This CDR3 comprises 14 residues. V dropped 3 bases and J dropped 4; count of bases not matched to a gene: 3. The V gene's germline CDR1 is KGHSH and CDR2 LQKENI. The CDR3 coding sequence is TGTGCCAGCTCACCGGGACAGGGAACCTATGGCTACACCTTC. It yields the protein CASSPGQGTYGYTF.

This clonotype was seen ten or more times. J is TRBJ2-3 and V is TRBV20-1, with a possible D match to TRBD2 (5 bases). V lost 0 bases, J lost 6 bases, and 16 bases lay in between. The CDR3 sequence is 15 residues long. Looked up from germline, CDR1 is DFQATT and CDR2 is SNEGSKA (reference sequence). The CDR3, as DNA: TGCAGTGCTAGAGAATCCAAGCGGTCGGGGGATACGCAGTATTTT. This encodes CSARESKRSGDTQYF.

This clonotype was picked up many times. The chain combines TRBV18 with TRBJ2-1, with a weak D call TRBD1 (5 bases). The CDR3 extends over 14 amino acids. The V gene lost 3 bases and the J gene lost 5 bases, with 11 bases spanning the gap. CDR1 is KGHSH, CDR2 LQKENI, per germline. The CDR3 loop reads CASSPRTWDNEQFF. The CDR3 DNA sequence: TGTGCCAGCTCACCCCGGACATGGGACAATGAGCAGTTCTTC.

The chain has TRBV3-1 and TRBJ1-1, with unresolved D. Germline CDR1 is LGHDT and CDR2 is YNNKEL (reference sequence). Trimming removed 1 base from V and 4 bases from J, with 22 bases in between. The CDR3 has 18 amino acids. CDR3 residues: CASSQGVVMRRTRTEAFF. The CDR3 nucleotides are TGTGCCAGCAGCCAAGGAGTCGTTATGCGGAGGACCCGCACTGAAGCTTTCTTT.

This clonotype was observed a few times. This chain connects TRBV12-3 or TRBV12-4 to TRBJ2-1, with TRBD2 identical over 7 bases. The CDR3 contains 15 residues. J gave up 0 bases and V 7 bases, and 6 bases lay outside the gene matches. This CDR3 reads CASIPGGSSYNEQFF. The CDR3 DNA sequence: TGTGCCAGCATCCCCGGGGGGAGCTCCTACAATGAGCAGTTCTTC.

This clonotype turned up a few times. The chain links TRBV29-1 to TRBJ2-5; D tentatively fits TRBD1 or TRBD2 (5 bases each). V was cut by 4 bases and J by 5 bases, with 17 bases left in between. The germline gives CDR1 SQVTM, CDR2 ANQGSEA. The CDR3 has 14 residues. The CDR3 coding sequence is TGCAGCGTTGTAGTCCGGGGCACGGGGGAGACCCAGTACTTC. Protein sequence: CSVVVRGTGETQYF. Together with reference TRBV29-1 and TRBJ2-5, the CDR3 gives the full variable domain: SAVISQKPSRDICQRGTSLTIQCQVDSQVTMMFWYRQQPGQSLTLIATANQGSEATYESGFVIDKFPISRPNLTFSTLTVSNMSPEDSSIYLCSVVVRGTGETQYFGPGTRLLVL.

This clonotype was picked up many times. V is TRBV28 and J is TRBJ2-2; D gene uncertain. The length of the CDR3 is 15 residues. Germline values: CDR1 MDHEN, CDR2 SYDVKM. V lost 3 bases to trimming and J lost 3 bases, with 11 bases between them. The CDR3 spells CASSFSWPDTGELFF. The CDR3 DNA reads TGTGCCAGCAGTTTTTCGTGGCCTGACACCGGGGAGCTGTTTTTT.

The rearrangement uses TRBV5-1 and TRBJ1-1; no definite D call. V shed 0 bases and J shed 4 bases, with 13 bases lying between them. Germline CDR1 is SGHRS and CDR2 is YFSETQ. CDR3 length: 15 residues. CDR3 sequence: CASSLVGPPGTEAFF. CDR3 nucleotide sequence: TGCGCCAGCAGCTTGGTAGGGCCTCCGGGCACTGAAGCTTTCTTT.

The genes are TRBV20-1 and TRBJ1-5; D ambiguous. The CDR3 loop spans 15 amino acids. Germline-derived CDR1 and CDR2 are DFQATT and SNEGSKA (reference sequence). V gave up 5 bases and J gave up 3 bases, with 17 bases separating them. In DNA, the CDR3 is TGCAGTGCTCACCCCGGCACCTCGACCAATCAGCCCCAGCATTTT. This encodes CSAHPGTSTNQPQHF.